This T cell receptor (beta chain) stems from a study of CD8 T cells in Susac syndrome. It was with random hexamers that 0.5 to 1 ug RNA was reverse transcribed. Amplification of the TCR beta CDR3 was carried out by immunoSEQ multiplex PCR, which spanned a total of 54 Vbeta and 13 Jbeta segments. TCRdb called the immunoSEQ multiplex PCR reads again in MiXCR, with one record for every CDR3 protein. The sample records 150,000 to 200,000 distinct CDR3 sequences, approximately 96% being singletons. The authors sequenced TCR beta from blood CD8+ and CD4+ T cells. From germline, CDR1 is KGHSH and CDR2 LQKENI. J lost 0 bases, V lost 1 base, and 2 bases had no gene match. This CDR3 is 16 amino acids long.

This chain connects TRBV18 to TRBJ2-3; 9 bases align to TRBD1. The sequencing input was CD4+ T cells from PBMCs. The TCR comes from a human donor with multiple sclerosis. As DNA, the CDR3 is TGTGCCAGCTCACCACTCGGGACAGGGAGCACAGATACGCAGTATTTT. It yields the protein CASSPLGTGSTDTQYF.